This T cell receptor beta chain emerged from a study of OX40 agonist ivuxolimab in advanced cancers. This CDR3 is 12 amino acids long. Per the germline V gene, CDR1 is SGDLS and CDR2 is YYNGEE. Trimming removed 0 bases from V and 4 bases from J, with 3 bases in between. Generated by immunoSEQ multiplex PCR, the TCRdb table keeps only in-frame clones and is missing some. Of 65,000 to 95,000 clones in the sample, 80% to 90% are singletons; the top ten hold approximately 5.1%. This receptor was identified in an adult with an advanced solid tumor such as melanoma, head and neck, liver or kidney cancer. V is TRBV9 and J is TRBJ2-3; D uncertain. The starting material was CD4+ or CD8+ T cells sorted from blood, obtained in a trial of the OX40 agonist ivuxolimab. The CDR3 loop is CASSVGADTQYF. The CDR3 DNA reads as TGTGCCAGCAGCGTAGGGGCAGATACGCAGTATTTT.